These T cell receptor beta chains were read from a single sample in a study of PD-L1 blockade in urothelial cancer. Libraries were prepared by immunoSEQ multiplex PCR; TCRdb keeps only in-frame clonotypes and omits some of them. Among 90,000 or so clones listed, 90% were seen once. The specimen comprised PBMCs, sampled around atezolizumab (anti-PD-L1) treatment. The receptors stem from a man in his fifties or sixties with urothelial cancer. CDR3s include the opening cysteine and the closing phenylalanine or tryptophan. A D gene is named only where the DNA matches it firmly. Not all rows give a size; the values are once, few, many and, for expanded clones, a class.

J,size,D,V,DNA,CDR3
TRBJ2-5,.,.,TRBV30,TGTGCCTGGAGTGTAAGAGGAGGGCACCTCCAAGAGACCCAGTACTTC,CAWSVRGGHLQETQYF
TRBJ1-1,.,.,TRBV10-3,TGTGCCATCAGTGAGGCCGGGAGGGCCACTGAAGCTTTCTTT,CAISEAGRATEAFF
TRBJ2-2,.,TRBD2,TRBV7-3,TGTGCCAGCAGCCCCCCGGGGGGAAACACCGGGGAGCTGTTTTTT,CASSPPGGNTGELFF
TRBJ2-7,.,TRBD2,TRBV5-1,TGCGCCAGCAGCATCCAAGCGGGAGAGGCCTACGAGCAGTACTTC,CASSIQAGEAYEQYF
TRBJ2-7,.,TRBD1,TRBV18,TGTGCCAGCTCCCCGGGGACAGGGGACTACGAGCAGTACTTC,CASSPGTGDYEQYF
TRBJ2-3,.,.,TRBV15,TGTGCCACCAGCAGAGAGGCTAGCGGTAGGGGGACAGATACGCAGTATTTT,CATSREASGRGTDTQYF
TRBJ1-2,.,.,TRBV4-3,TGCGCCAGCAGCCACCCCGAGGCCAGGGCTGGCTACACCTTC,CASSHPEARAGYTF
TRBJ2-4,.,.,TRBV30,TGTGCCTGGAGTGTACCGCGGAGACAAAACATTCAGTACTTC,CAWSVPRRQNIQYF
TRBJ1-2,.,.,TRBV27,TGTGCCAGCTTTCCTCCCCAGGGATATGGCTACACCTTC,CASFPPQGYGYTF
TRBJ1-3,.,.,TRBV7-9,TGTGCCAGCAGCTTTTCCGCCCAACAGAGCTCTGGAAACACCATATATTTT,CASSFSAQQSSGNTIYF
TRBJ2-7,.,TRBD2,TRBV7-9,TGTGCCAGCAGCTTAGGGACTAGCGGGACCCGGCGGAGCTCCTACGAGCAGTACTTC,CASSLGTSGTRRSSYEQYF
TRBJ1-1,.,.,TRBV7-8,TGTGCCAGCAGCTTACACCAACGGGGGGGTGAAGCTTTCTTT,CASSLHQRGGEAFF
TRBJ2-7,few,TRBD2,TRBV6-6,TGTGCCAGCAGTACTAGCGGCTACGAGCAGTACTTC,CASSTSGYEQYF
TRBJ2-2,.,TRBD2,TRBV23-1,TGCGCCAGCAGTCAATCGAGCGAGACTAGCGGGAGTGGCGGGGAGCTGTTTTTT,CASSQSSETSGSGGELFF
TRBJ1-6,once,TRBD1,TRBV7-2,TGTGCCAGCAGCTTAGGGTCAGGGGGCCGGTCACCCCTCCACTTT,CASSLGSGGRSPLHF
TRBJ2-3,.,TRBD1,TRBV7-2,TGTGCCAGCAGCTTGGACAGGGGAACAGATACGCAGTATTTT,CASSLDRGTDTQYF
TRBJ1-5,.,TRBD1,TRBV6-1,TGTGCCAGCAGTGCACCCGGGACAGGGGTTCAGCCCCAGCATTTT,CASSAPGTGVQPQHF
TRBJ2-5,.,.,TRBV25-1,TGTGCCAGCAGTGACCCGGGGGTGGGGGAGGTGACCCAGTACTTC,CASSDPGVGEVTQYF
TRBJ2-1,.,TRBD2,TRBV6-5,TGTGCCAGCAGTTCCTCACTAGCGAGCTCCTACAATGAGCAGTTCTTC,CASSSSLASSYNEQFF
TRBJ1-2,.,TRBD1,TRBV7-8,TGTGCCAGCAGCTTGGGGACAGGGGTTGTGGGAGGCTACACCTTC,CASSLGTGVVGGYTF
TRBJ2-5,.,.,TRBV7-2,TGTGCCAGCAGCTTAGGTGGGGCTTCGTTAACCCAGTACTTC,CASSLGGASLTQYF
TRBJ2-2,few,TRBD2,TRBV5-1,TGCGCCAGCAGTGGGACTAGCGGGGGGCCGGTCACCGGGGAGCTGTTTTTT,CASSGTSGGPVTGELFF
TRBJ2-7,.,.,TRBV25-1,TGTGCCAGCAGTGTTAGGGGCGAGCAGTACTTC,CASSVRGEQYF
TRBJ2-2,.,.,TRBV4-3,TGCGCCAGCAGCCAAGACTCCACGGGAACCGGGGAGCTGTTTTTT,CASSQDSTGTGELFF
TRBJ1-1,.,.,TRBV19,TGTGCCAGTAGTATGTACAAAACAGAAGCTTTCTTT,CASSMYKTEAFF
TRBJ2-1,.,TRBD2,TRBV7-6,TGTGCCAGCAGGTCGCTAGCGGGAGAAGCTAACAATGAGCAGTTCTTC,CASRSLAGEANNEQFF
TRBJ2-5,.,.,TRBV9,TGTGCCAGCAGCGTAGGCCCAGGAGAGACCCAGTACTTC,CASSVGPGETQYF
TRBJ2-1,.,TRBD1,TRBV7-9,TGTGCCAGCAGCTCGCGCCCGGGACAGAGGACAAACAATGAGCAGTTCTTC,CASSSRPGQRTNNEQFF
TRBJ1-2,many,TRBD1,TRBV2,TGTGCCAGCAAAACGGGACAGGGAGGTGGCTACACCTTC,CASKTGQGGGYTF
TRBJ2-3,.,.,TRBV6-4,TGTGCCAGCAGTGACGGTGCGGGGCTACCGCAGTATTTT,CASSDGAGLPQYF
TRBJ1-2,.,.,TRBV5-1,TGCGCCAGCAGAGATCAGGGGTCCTATGGCTACACCTTC,CASRDQGSYGYTF
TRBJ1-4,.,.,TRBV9,TGTGCCAGCAGCGGGAAGGCCGCCCGGAGTGAAAAACTGTTTTTT,CASSGKAARSEKLFF